This is a list of T cell receptor beta chains from one sample in a study of blood T cell repertoires in COVID-19. Assay used: immunoSEQ multiplex PCR; TCRdb lists only in-frame clones, some missing. The repertoire holds roughly 69,000 clones, with 78% as singletons. The source material was peripheral blood. These receptors originate from a man in his sixties with COVID-19, enrolled during active disease. Both conserved end residues are part of each CDR3. Fields, in order: V gene, J gene, clone size, D gene, CDR3 protein, CDR3 DNA. D genes are given only for firm matches. Part of the rows lack a size; the others show once, few, many or a class for expanded clones.

v_gene: TRBV10-1
j_gene: TRBJ2-1
abundance: .
d_gene: .
CDR3aa: CASSEIVGSSYNEQFF
CDR3nt: TGCGCCAGCAGTGAGATCGTGGGGAGCTCCTACAATGAGCAGTTCTTC

v_gene: TRBV5-1
j_gene: TRBJ2-7
abundance: .
d_gene: .
CDR3aa: CASSQGQSQAEQYF
CDR3nt: TGCGCCAGCAGCCAAGGACAGTCTCAGGCCGAGCAGTACTTC

v_gene: TRBV14
j_gene: TRBJ2-5
abundance: .
d_gene: TRBD1
CDR3aa: CASSQGTGIQETQYF
CDR3nt: TGTGCCAGCAGCCAAGGGACAGGGATACAAGAGACCCAGTACTTC

v_gene: TRBV28
j_gene: TRBJ2-2
abundance: .
d_gene: .
CDR3aa: CASSLSFGQYTGELFF
CDR3nt: TGTGCCAGCAGTCTTTCATTTGGGCAGTACACCGGGGAGCTGTTTTTT

v_gene: TRBV30
j_gene: TRBJ1-2
abundance: once
d_gene: .
CDR3aa: CAWSVRRQGSGYTF
CDR3nt: TGTGCCTGGAGTGTGAGGCGGCAGGGGTCTGGCTACACCTTC

v_gene: TRBV5-1
j_gene: TRBJ2-2
abundance: .
d_gene: TRBD2
CDR3aa: CASSPRLAGGSGGELFF
CDR3nt: TGCGCCAGCAGCCCCCGACTAGCGGGAGGGAGCGGAGGGGAGCTGTTTTTT

v_gene: TRBV24-1
j_gene: TRBJ2-3
abundance: .
d_gene: .
CDR3aa: CATSVSDTQYF
CDR3nt: TGTGCCACCAGTGTCTCAGATACGCAGTATTTT

v_gene: TRBV5-4
j_gene: TRBJ1-2
abundance: .
d_gene: TRBD1
CDR3aa: CASSPDRVYGYTF
CDR3nt: TGTGCCAGCAGCCCCGACAGGGTATATGGCTACACCTTC

v_gene: TRBV7-9
j_gene: TRBJ2-1
abundance: few
d_gene: .
CDR3aa: CASSHMKIVNEQFF
CDR3nt: TGTGCCAGCAGCCACATGAAGATTGTCAATGAGCAGTTCTTC

v_gene: TRBV2
j_gene: TRBJ2-7
abundance: .
d_gene: .
CDR3aa: CASSPDRDYEQYF
CDR3nt: TGTGCCAGCAGTCCTGACAGAGACTACGAGCAGTACTTC

v_gene: TRBV15
j_gene: TRBJ1-1
abundance: .
d_gene: .
CDR3aa: CATSRDNGGTEAFF
CDR3nt: TGTGCCACCAGCAGAGATAACGGGGGCACTGAAGCTTTCTTT

v_gene: TRBV2
j_gene: TRBJ2-4
abundance: .
d_gene: TRBD2
CDR3aa: CASKLSGGAENIQYF
CDR3nt: TGTGCCAGCAAGCTGAGCGGGGGGGCCGAAAACATTCAGTACTTC

v_gene: TRBV12-5
j_gene: TRBJ1-3
abundance: few
d_gene: .
CDR3aa: CASGLNIGDSGNTIYF
CDR3nt: TGTGCTAGTGGTTTGAACATCGGGGACTCTGGAAACACCATATATTTT

v_gene: TRBV7-9
j_gene: TRBJ2-7
abundance: many
d_gene: .
CDR3aa: CASSGSYEQYF
CDR3nt: TGTGCCAGCAGCGGTAGCTACGAGCAGTACTTC

v_gene: TRBV24-1
j_gene: TRBJ2-1
abundance: .
d_gene: TRBD2
CDR3aa: CATTGREVSYNEQFF
CDR3nt: TGTGCCACCACGGGGCGGGAGGTTTCCTACAATGAGCAGTTCTTC

v_gene: TRBV7-9
j_gene: TRBJ2-3
abundance: .
d_gene: .
CDR3aa: CASSSGTDTQYF
CDR3nt: TGTGCCAGCAGCTCCGGCACAGATACGCAGTATTTT

v_gene: TRBV30
j_gene: TRBJ2-7
abundance: .
d_gene: TRBD1
CDR3aa: CAWRGNRGQYF
CDR3nt: TGTGCCTGGAGGGGGAACAGGGGACAGTACTTC

v_gene: TRBV11-2
j_gene: TRBJ2-1
abundance: .
d_gene: TRBD1
CDR3aa: CASSLDDRGGHNEQFF
CDR3nt: TGTGCCAGCAGCTTAGATGACAGGGGAGGCCACAATGAGCAGTTCTTC

v_gene: TRBV13
j_gene: TRBJ1-3
abundance: once
d_gene: .
CDR3aa: CASSSQGYTIYF
CDR3nt: TGTGCCAGCAGCTCACAGGGCTACACCATATATTTT

v_gene: TRBV6-5
j_gene: TRBJ1-6
abundance: .
d_gene: .
CDR3aa: CASSPSNSPLHF
CDR3nt: TGTGCCAGCAGTCCCTCTAATTCACCCCTCCACTTT

v_gene: TRBV2
j_gene: TRBJ2-3
abundance: .
d_gene: .
CDR3aa: CASLRASTDTQYF
CDR3nt: TGTGCCAGCCTGCGGGCGAGCACAGATACGCAGTATTTT

v_gene: TRBV7-9
j_gene: TRBJ1-3
abundance: .
d_gene: .
CDR3aa: CASSPNEGGNTIYF
CDR3nt: TGTGCCAGCAGCCCCAACGAGGGTGGAAACACCATATATTTT

v_gene: TRBV5-5
j_gene: TRBJ1-1
abundance: .
d_gene: .
CDR3aa: CASRAGHSGTEAFF
CDR3nt: TGTGCCAGCCGGGCGGGGCACTCTGGCACTGAAGCTTTCTTT

v_gene: TRBV7-9
j_gene: TRBJ1-2
abundance: .
d_gene: .
CDR3aa: CASSLDREGYTF
CDR3nt: TGTGCCAGCAGCTTAGACAGGGAGGGCTACACCTTC

v_gene: TRBV7-6
j_gene: TRBJ2-7
abundance: .
d_gene: .
CDR3aa: CASSSGLRTPTYEQYF
CDR3nt: TGTGCCAGCAGCTCCGGGTTAAGGACACCTACCTACGAGCAGTACTTC

v_gene: TRBV5-1
j_gene: TRBJ2-3
abundance: .
d_gene: .
CDR3aa: CASSFRDSHTDTQYF
CDR3nt: TGCGCCAGCAGCTTCCGGGACTCCCACACAGATACGCAGTATTTT

v_gene: TRBV6-5
j_gene: TRBJ2-7
abundance: .
d_gene: TRBD1
CDR3aa: CASRRTGPYEQYF
CDR3nt: TGTGCCAGCAGGAGGACAGGGCCCTACGAGCAGTACTTC

v_gene: TRBV10-1
j_gene: TRBJ2-3
abundance: .
d_gene: TRBD2
CDR3aa: CSRTSGKPDTQYF
CDR3nt: TGCTCTCGGACTAGCGGGAAGCCAGATACGCAGTATTTT

v_gene: TRBV7-2
j_gene: TRBJ1-2
abundance: .
d_gene: TRBD1
CDR3aa: CASSLEAGTGRNGYTF
CDR3nt: TGTGCCAGCAGCTTAGAGGCGGGGACAGGGCGAAATGGCTACACCTTC

v_gene: TRBV10-1
j_gene: TRBJ2-7
abundance: .
d_gene: .
CDR3aa: CATRAGPGYEQYF
CDR3nt: TGCGCCACCAGGGCAGGGCCGGGCTACGAGCAGTACTTC

v_gene: TRBV5-1
j_gene: TRBJ2-7
abundance: .
d_gene: .
CDR3aa: CASTLGGANEQYF
CDR3nt: TGCGCCAGCACCCTGGGGGGGGCCAACGAGCAGTACTTC

v_gene: TRBV28
j_gene: TRBJ1-5
abundance: .
d_gene: .
CDR3aa: CASSFGFSQPQHF
CDR3nt: TGTGCCAGCAGTTTTGGGTTTAGCCAGCCCCAGCATTTT

v_gene: TRBV18
j_gene: TRBJ1-1
abundance: once
d_gene: TRBD1
CDR3aa: CASSLPGQPNTEAFF
CDR3nt: TGTGCCAGCTCACTGCCGGGACAGCCTAACACTGAAGCTTTCTTT

v_gene: TRBV6-2/TRBV6-3
j_gene: TRBJ1-4
abundance: .
d_gene: .
CDR3aa: CASSRGGAPPKLFF
CDR3nt: TGTGCCAGCAGTCGGGGGGGGGCACCACCAAAACTGTTTTTT

v_gene: TRBV4-2
j_gene: TRBJ2-5
abundance: .
d_gene: .
CDR3aa: CASSQGQAYQETQYF
CDR3nt: TGTGCCAGCAGCCAAGGCCAGGCCTACCAAGAGACCCAGTACTTC

v_gene: TRBV19
j_gene: TRBJ2-1
abundance: .
d_gene: TRBD1
CDR3aa: CASGQGNYNEQFF
CDR3nt: TGTGCCAGCGGACAGGGAAACTACAATGAGCAGTTCTTC

v_gene: TRBV24-1
j_gene: TRBJ2-5
abundance: .
d_gene: .
CDR3aa: CATSDLIAQYF
CDR3nt: TGTGCCACCAGTGATTTGATAGCCCAGTACTTC

v_gene: TRBV6-5
j_gene: TRBJ2-3
abundance: .
d_gene: TRBD2
CDR3aa: CASRKRDVTDTQYF
CDR3nt: TGTGCCAGCAGAAAGCGGGATGTCACAGATACGCAGTATTTT